The 5 T cell receptor beta chains below come from one sample, sequenced in a study of vaccination and CD4 T cells after COVID-19. An Oncomine TCR Beta short-read assay was used to sequence the DNA from cultured CD4+ T cells. TCRdb independently ran MiXCR on the PCR reads; one entry per CDR3 protein. The data show 15,000 to 20,000 distinct CDR3 sequences, about 60% seen once. Indicated treatment: roughly ten-day PBMC culture with coronavirus spike peptide pools or control peptides (ViraFEST assay). No antigens are known for them. Material: CD4+ T cells from blood, cultured in vitro. Receptor source: a human donor who had recovered from COVID-19.

This clonotype occurred a few times. V gene TRBV7-3 combines with J gene TRBJ2-7; 7 nucleotides align to TRBD1. CDR1 and CDR2 from the germline V gene are SGHTA and FQGTGA. CDR3 size: 14 residues. Losses at the gene ends were 2 bases for V and 2 bases for J; bases not matched to a gene: 3. The CDR3 DNA reads as TGTGCCAGCAGCTTAGGGACAGTCCCCTACGAGCAGTACTTC. Translated: CASSLGTVPYEQYF.

V is TRBV10-1 and J is TRBJ2-2; 9 nucleotides align to TRBD1. There are 18 residues in the CDR3. The germline V gene encodes CDR1 WNHNN and CDR2 SYGVQD (reference sequence). V lost 3 bases, J lost 5 bases, and 13 bases stayed unmatched. The CDR3 here is CASSDHGTGRERTGELFF. The DNA of the CDR3 is TGCGCCAGCAGTGATCATGGGACAGGGCGGGAGAGGACCGGGGAGCTGTTTTTT.

The chain combines TRBV28 with TRBJ1-2, with TRBD1 matching 7 bases. This CDR3 has 13 residues. The trim removed 7 bases at V and 2 bases at J, leaving 4 bases unmatched. Germline V lookup: CDR1 MDHEN, CDR2 SYDVKM. The CDR3 DNA reads TGTGCCAGCACCTGGACAGGAAACTATGGCTACACCTTC. It is translated as CASTWTGNYGYTF.

This sequence joins TRBV6-1 and TRBJ2-2, with 12 bases identical to TRBD2. The junction had 7 bases not matched to a gene; V was cut back by 5 bases and J by 6 bases. This CDR3 is 16 amino acids long. Germline V CDR1 and CDR2: MNHNS, SASEGT. CDR3: CASSRRLAGDAGELFF. The CDR3, as DNA: TGTGCCAGCAGTCGCCGACTAGCGGGAGATGCCGGGGAGCTGTTTTTT.

This clonotype was found a few times. The chain has TRBV7-2 and TRBJ2-1; D is perhaps TRBD1 or TRBD2 (5 bases each). The CDR3 is 13 residues long. V shed 2 bases and J shed 10 bases, with 12 bases lying between them. CDR1 and CDR2 from the germline V gene are SGHTA and FQGNSA. In DNA, the CDR3 is TGTGCCAGCAGCTTACGAGGGGCGAGAGAGCAGTTCTTC. It codes for CASSLRGAREQFF.